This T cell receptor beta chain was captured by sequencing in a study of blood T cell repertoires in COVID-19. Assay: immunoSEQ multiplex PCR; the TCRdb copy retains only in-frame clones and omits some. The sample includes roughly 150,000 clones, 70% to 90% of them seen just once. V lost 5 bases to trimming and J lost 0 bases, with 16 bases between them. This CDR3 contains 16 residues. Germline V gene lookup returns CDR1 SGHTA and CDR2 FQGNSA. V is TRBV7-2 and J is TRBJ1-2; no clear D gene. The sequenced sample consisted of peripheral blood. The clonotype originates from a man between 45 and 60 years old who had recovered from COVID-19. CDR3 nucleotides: TGTGCCAGCAGCCGTCCCGACCGCCTAGCTAACTATGGCTACACCTTC. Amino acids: CASSRPDRLANYGYTF.